Shown below are 32 T cell receptor beta chains from a single sample sequenced in a study of blood T cell repertoires in COVID-19 (dated by TCRdb to 2018 to 2020). Preparation of the library involved the immunoSEQ multiplex PCR assay. TCRdb re-hosts the immuneACCESS table, in-frame sequences only. Its copies lack some clones; in the studies checked, an unresolved V gene accounts for under half of them, and the cause for the rest is not known. The sample data list over 50,000 clones, and around 82% of these were observed just once. The ten biggest clones cover about 15% of the sample. Sequenced material: peripheral blood. These receptors were taken from a man in his sixties with COVID-19, enrolled during active disease.

The chain has TRBV15 and TRBJ1-3, with D perhaps matching TRBD1 (6 bases). The CDR3 is 17 amino acids. Trimming took off 2 bases at V and 2 bases at J, with 16 bases between the two ends. Germline-derived CDR1 and CDR2 are LNHNV and YYDKDF (reference sequence). CDR3 DNA: TGTGCCACCAGCAGACAAGGGGGTGGGGCAGCTGGAAACACCATATATTTT. The encoded protein is CATSRQGGGAAGNTIYF.

V and J are TRBV7-6 and TRBJ2-3; D unclear. Trimming left V 0 bases short and J 5 bases short, with 15 bases between. Germline V gene lookup returns CDR1 SGHVS and CDR2 FNYEAQ. The CDR3 spans 16 residues. The CDR3 protein is CASSLANYVSGDTQYF. DNA for the CDR3: TGTGCCAGCAGCTTAGCGAACTACGTTTCCGGAGATACGCAGTATTTT.

The count of this clone is one. This rearrangement joins TRBV27 to TRBJ1-2; the D gene is possibly TRBD1 (5 bases). CDR3 length equals 16 residues. Germline values: CDR1 MNHEY, CDR2 SMNVEV (reference sequence). Trimming shortened V by 5 bases and J by 4 bases, and 20 bases separated the two germline ends. This CDR3 reads CASSPRRGAGGYGYTF. DNA of the CDR3: TGTGCCAGCAGTCCCCGTCGTGGGGCGGGGGGCTATGGCTACACCTTC.

CDR3 region: CAISEGWDREGRGNQPQHF. The CDR3 DNA reads TGTGCCATCAGTGAGGGATGGGACAGGGAAGGGAGAGGCAATCAGCCCCAGCATTTT. The chain combines TRBV10-3 with TRBJ1-5, with 9 nucleotides matching TRBD1. There are 19 residues in the CDR3. Germline CDR1 reads ENHRY; CDR2 reads SYGVKD. The junction had 13 bases not matched to a gene; V was cut back by 2 bases and J by 2 bases.

The genes are TRBV3-1 (or the pseudogene TRBV3-2) and TRBJ2-1, with 7 bases fitting TRBD2. Germline V gene lookup returns CDR1 LGHDT and CDR2 YNNKEL (reference sequence). This CDR3 is 14 amino acids long. V lost 4 bases and J lost 7; bases outside the gene matches: 7. CDR3 region: CASSPRLAGNEQFF. The CDR3 coding sequence is TGTGCCAGCAGCCCTAGACTAGCCGGTAATGAGCAGTTCTTC.

The gene calls are TRBV30 and TRBJ2-2, with unresolved D. CDR1 is GTSNPN and CDR2 is SVGIG in the germline V gene (reference sequence). The V gene lost 4 bases and the J gene lost 1 base, with 13 bases spanning the gap. The CDR3 contains 15 residues. CDR3 amino acids: CAWKFPYMNTGELFF. The CDR3 region has the DNA TGTGCCTGGAAGTTCCCTTACATGAACACCGGGGAGCTGTTTTTT.

The rearrangement joins TRBV5-4 to TRBJ1-1; D not resolved. The CDR3 contains 14 residues. Trimming pared 4 bases from V and 4 bases from J, leaving 14 bases between. CDR1 is SGHNT and CDR2 is YYREEE in the germline V gene (reference sequence). The CDR3 sequence: CASSQRFRGTEAFF. The CDR3 DNA follows: TGTGCCAGCAGCCAGCGTTTCAGAGGCACTGAAGCTTTCTTT.

This clone was seen once. CDR3 DNA: TGTGCCAGTTCCCTACAGGGTGAAGCTAACTATGGCTACACCTTC. This sequence encodes CASSLQGEANYGYTF. The V call is TRBV18, the J call TRBJ1-2; D might be TRBD1 (6 bases). V lost 9 bases, J lost 0 bases, and 17 bases lay in between. This CDR3 is built from 15 residues. Germline CDR1 is KGHSH and CDR2 is LQKENI.

The chain joins TRBV7-9 to TRBJ2-5; the D gene is possibly TRBD1 (6 bases). The V end lost 7 bases, the J end lost 1 base, and 19 bases lay between the germline ends. The CDR3 spans 16 residues. Germline V gene sequence: CDR1 SEHNR, CDR2 FQNEAQ (reference sequence). CDR3 loop: CASNLEGSGVQETQYF. The CDR3 nucleotides are TGTGCCAGCAACCTGGAAGGGTCAGGGGTCCAAGAGACCCAGTACTTC.

This clone was observed once. V gene TRBV27 combines with J gene TRBJ2-1; a possible D gene is TRBD1 (5 bases). V lost 2 bases and J 2 bases, leaving 10 bases between the germline ends. The CDR3 has 15 residues. Germline V gene sequence: CDR1 MNHEY, CDR2 SMNVEV (reference sequence). The CDR3 DNA reads as TGTGCCAGCAGTTTACTCACAGGACCCTACAATGAGCAGTTCTTC. Residues: CASSLLTGPYNEQFF.

This clone turned up a few times. The same CDR3 is also encoded by other DNA sequences in this sample. This chain links TRBV7-9 with TRBJ1-1; D may be TRBD1 (5 bases). Germline-derived CDR1 and CDR2 are SEHNR and FQNEAQ (reference sequence). Trimming cost V 3 bases and J 1 base, with 6 bases left between them. CDR3 size: 13 residues. The CDR3 DNA reads TGTGCCAGCAGCTTGCAGGGGAACACTGAAGCTTTCTTT. Its translation: CASSLQGNTEAFF.

This chain uses TRBV19 with TRBJ1-1, with 9 bases lining up with TRBD1. The CDR3 has 15 amino acids. Germline trimming cut 5 bases from V and 1 base from J; bases unmatched to any gene: 5. Germline CDR1 and CDR2: LNHDA and SQIVND (reference sequence). The CDR3 DNA reads as TGTGCCAGTAGTTCCCCGGGACAGGGGAACACTGAAGCTTTCTTT. Encoded protein: CASSSPGQGNTEAFF.

This chain connects TRBV10-3 to TRBJ2-1; no clear D gene. The V and J ends lost 2 bases and 8 bases respectively, with 16 bases between them. The CDR3 is 15 residues long. Germline assignment: CDR1 ENHRY and CDR2 SYGVKD. Here the CDR3 DNA reads TGTGCCATCAGTGAGGCTAGTCATTCCGAGGATGAGCAGTTCTTC. Its translation: CAISEASHSEDEQFF.

The J gene is TRBJ2-5, the V gene TRBV9; TRBD2 agrees at 8 bases. V was pared by 4 bases and J by 2 bases, with 7 bases of the junction left unmatched. CDR1 is SGDLS and CDR2 is YYNGEE in the germline V gene. CDR3 size: 15 residues. This CDR3 reads CASSPPAGGQETQYF. Here the CDR3 DNA reads TGTGCCAGCAGCCCCCCGGCGGGGGGACAAGAGACCCAGTACTTC.

The rearrangement links TRBV19 to TRBJ1-2, with D unclear. V gave up 3 bases and J gave up 5 bases, with 10 bases separating them. The germline V gene has CDR1 LNHDA and CDR2 SQIVND (reference sequence). The CDR3 consists of 13 residues. CDR3 protein: CASSIQDTYGYTF. The CDR3 DNA follows: TGTGCCAGTAGTATCCAAGATACTTATGGCTACACCTTC.

V gene TRBV5-1 combines with J gene TRBJ1-6; D not resolved. Trimming left V 9 bases short and J 9 bases short, with 19 bases between. Germline assignment: CDR1 SGHRS and CDR2 YFSETQ. The CDR3 spans 14 residues. The CDR3 here is CATRESFDSSPLHF. The CDR3 DNA sequence: TGCGCCACCCGGGAGAGTTTTGATAGTTCACCCCTCCACTTT.

This clone was detected a few times. The rearrangement joins TRBV7-3 to TRBJ2-7; possible D gene TRBD1, 6 bases. The CDR3 runs to 13 residues. Looked up from germline, CDR1 is SGHTA and CDR2 is FQGTGA. V was cut by 4 bases and J by 0 bases, with 7 bases left in between. The CDR3 is CASSSDSSYEQYF. CDR3 sequence (DNA): TGTGCCAGCAGCTCGGACAGCTCCTACGAGCAGTACTTC.

This rearrangement joins TRBV30 to TRBJ1-1; 11 bases agree with TRBD1. The length of the CDR3 is 14 residues. Germline V gene sequence: CDR1 GTSNPN, CDR2 SVGIG (reference sequence). V shed 0 bases and J 6 bases; nucleotides not matched to a gene: 3. CDR3 amino acids: CAWSVGTGGSEAFF. The DNA for the CDR3 is TGTGCCTGGAGTGTTGGGACAGGGGGATCTGAAGCTTTCTTT. Full variable domain (outside the CDR3, taken from reference TRBV30 and TRBJ1-1): SQTIHQWPATLVQPVGSPLSLECTVEGTSNPNLYWYRQAAGRGLQLLFYSVGIGQISSEVPQNLSASRPQDRQFILSSKKLLLSDSGFYLCAWSVGTGGSEAFFGQGTRLTVV.

The J gene is TRBJ2-7, the V gene TRBV11-2; 9 bases match TRBD2. The germline V gene encodes CDR1 SGHAT and CDR2 FQNNGV. The length of the CDR3 is 15 residues. V lost 2 bases to trimming and J lost 2 bases; unmatched junction nucleotides: 4. CDR3 protein: CASSLLAGLAYEQYF. CDR3 bases: TGTGCCAGCAGCTTACTAGCGGGACTTGCCTACGAGCAGTACTTC.

V is TRBV15 and J is TRBJ2-6; a possible D gene is TRBD2 (6 bases). V dropped 8 bases and J dropped 0 bases, with 11 bases sitting between them. The CDR3 length is 15 residues. Germline-derived CDR1 and CDR2 are LNHNV and YYDKDF (reference sequence). CDR3 sequence reads: CATAGTDSGANVLTF. The DNA for the CDR3 is TGTGCCACCGCGGGGACGGACTCTGGGGCCAACGTCCTGACTTTC.

This chain links TRBV4-2 with TRBJ1-2; D unclear. This CDR3 comprises 16 residues. Germline CDR1 reads LGHNA; CDR2 reads YNFKEQ. V was cut by 0 bases and J by 1 base, with 12 bases left in between. The CDR3 reads CASSQDGGSNNYGYTF. CDR3 nucleotides: TGTGCCAGCAGCCAAGACGGAGGGTCCAATAACTATGGCTACACCTTC.

V and J are TRBV9 and TRBJ2-3; D may be TRBD1 (5 bases). Germline loops: CDR1 SGDLS, CDR2 YYNGEE. Trimming took off 4 bases at V and 4 bases at J, with 16 bases between the two ends. This CDR3 has 15 amino acids. The CDR3 reads CASSPSLEGADTQYF. CDR3 DNA sequence: TGTGCCAGCAGCCCTTCACTGGAAGGGGCAGATACGCAGTATTTT.

V usage is TRBV7-2 and J usage is TRBJ2-1, with 8 bases fitting TRBD2. CDR3 length: 14 amino acids. The V gene end was trimmed by 3 bases and the J gene end by 4 bases; junction bases not matched to a gene: 2. Germline CDR1 and CDR2: SGHTA and FQGNSA. The CDR3 reads CASSFSGVYNEQFF. The CDR3 coding sequence is TGTGCCAGCAGCTTTAGCGGGGTTTACAATGAGCAGTTCTTC.

The gene calls are TRBV10-3 and TRBJ2-1; 12 bases align to TRBD2. The CDR3 covers 18 residues. CDR1 and CDR2 from the germline V gene are ENHRY and SYGVKD. J was trimmed by 9 bases and V by 0 bases; bases with no gene match: 12. CDR3 protein: CAISESEGASGRASEQFF. The CDR3 region has the DNA TGTGCCATCAGTGAGTCGGAGGGGGCTAGCGGGAGGGCGAGTGAGCAGTTCTTC.

The chain uses TRBV24-1 and TRBJ2-5; 7 positions match TRBD2. This CDR3 contains 13 residues. Germline assignment: CDR1 KGHDR and CDR2 SFDVKD. Unmatched junction bases numbered 4, after V lost 5 bases and J lost 5 bases. The CDR3 protein is CATSVGGYETQYF. In DNA form, the CDR3 reads TGTGCCACCAGTGTGGGAGGGTACGAGACCCAGTACTTC.

This clone was seen only a few times. The chain employs TRBV5-4 and TRBJ1-2; D is ambiguous. Trimming pared 0 bases from V and 6 bases from J, leaving 12 bases between. The germline V gene has CDR1 SGHNT and CDR2 YYREEE (reference sequence). The CDR3 runs to 14 residues. CDR3 DNA: TGTGCCAGCAGCTTGGATAGTCGTCCTGATGGCTACACCTTC. Protein sequence: CASSLDSRPDGYTF.

This chain joins TRBV6-5 and TRBJ1-5; possible D gene TRBD1, 5 bases. The CDR3 is made up of 15 amino acids. Germline values: CDR1 MNHEY, CDR2 SVGAGI. The V end lost 4 bases, the J end lost 2 bases, and 12 bases lay between the germline ends. The CDR3 nucleotides are TGTGCCAGCAGTTCCCAGGGAACGGGCAATCAGCCCCAGCATTTT. Protein: CASSSQGTGNQPQHF.

The chain joins TRBV9 to TRBJ2-7; 7 bases match TRBD1. Germline CDR1 reads SGDLS; CDR2 reads YYNGEE. V was pared by 4 bases and J by 1 base, with 8 bases of the junction left unmatched. The CDR3 is made up of 15 amino acids. CDR3 amino acids: CASSPPGRGSYEQYF. The CDR3 DNA follows: TGTGCCAGCAGCCCGCCGGGCAGGGGGTCCTACGAGCAGTACTTC.

The table lists this clone with a count of one. The rearrangement links TRBV6-5 to TRBJ1-6; TRBD1 aligns across 7 bases. J lost 9 bases, V lost 7 bases, and 6 bases had no gene match. This CDR3 comprises 13 residues. The germline V gene has CDR1 MNHEY and CDR2 SVGAGI. CDR3 loop: CASNLGQRSPLHF. The CDR3 DNA reads as TGTGCCAGCAACCTGGGACAGCGTTCACCCCTCCACTTT.

J is TRBJ1-2 and V is TRBV12-5; tentatively, D is TRBD1 (5 bases). The V end lost 4 bases, the J end lost 3 bases, and 9 bases lay between the germline ends. Germline CDR1 LGHNT, CDR2 FRNRAP. This CDR3 is 13 amino acids long. CDR3 protein: CASGSDTDYGYTF. In DNA form, the CDR3 reads TGTGCTAGTGGTTCGGACACAGACTATGGCTACACCTTC. Combining the CDR3 with reference TRBV12-5 and TRBJ1-2 gives the whole variable domain DARVTQTPRHKVTEMGQEVTMRCQPILGHNTVFWYRQTMMQGLELLAYFRNRAPLDDSGMPKDRFSAEMPDATLATLKIQPSEPRDSAVYFCASGSDTDYGYTFGSGTRLTVV.

This chain connects TRBV5-1 to TRBJ2-3; 12 nucleotides align to TRBD2. This CDR3 has 16 residues. Trimming at V came to 5 bases and at J to 6 bases, leaving 10 bases not matched to a gene. The germline CDR1 and CDR2 sequences are SGHRS and YFSETQ. The CDR3 reads CASRRGLAGGPDTQYF. Written as DNA, the CDR3 is TGCGCCAGCAGGCGAGGCCTAGCGGGAGGGCCGGATACGCAGTATTTT. The complete variable domain, with remaining parts taken from reference TRBV5-1 and TRBJ2-3, reads KAGVTQTPRYLIKTRGQQVTLSCSPISGHRSVSWYQQTPGQGLQFLFEYFSETQRNKGNFPGRFSGRQFSNSRSEMNVSTLELGDSALYLCASRRGLAGGPDTQYFGPGTRLTVL.

This clone has just one count. The chain uses TRBV5-4 and TRBJ2-1; D is uncertain. Germline CDR1 reads SGHNT; CDR2 reads YYREEE (reference sequence). With 6 bases removed from V and 2 bases from J, the gap between germline ends came to 9 bases. CDR3 length: 13 residues. The CDR3 sequence: CASTPRPYNEQFF. The CDR3 bases are TGTGCCAGCACCCCCAGGCCCTACAATGAGCAGTTCTTC.